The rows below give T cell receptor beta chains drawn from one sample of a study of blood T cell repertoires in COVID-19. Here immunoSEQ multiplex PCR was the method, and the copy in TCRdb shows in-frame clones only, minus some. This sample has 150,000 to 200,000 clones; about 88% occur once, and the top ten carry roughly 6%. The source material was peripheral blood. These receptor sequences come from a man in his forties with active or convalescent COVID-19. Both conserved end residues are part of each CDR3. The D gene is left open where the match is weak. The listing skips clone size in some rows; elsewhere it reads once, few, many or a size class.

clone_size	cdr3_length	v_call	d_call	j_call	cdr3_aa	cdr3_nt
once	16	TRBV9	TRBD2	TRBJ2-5	CASSVAQRGGQETQYF	TGTGCCAGCAGCGTAGCTCAGCGGGGAGGCCAAGAGACCCAGTACTTC
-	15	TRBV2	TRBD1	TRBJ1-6	CASSEQGAQNSPLHF	TGTGCCAGCAGTGAACAGGGGGCGCAGAATTCACCCCTCCACTTT
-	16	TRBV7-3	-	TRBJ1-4	CASSLRSFVQGEKLFF	TGTGCCAGCAGCTTAAGGTCATTCGTACAGGGTGAAAAACTGTTTTTT
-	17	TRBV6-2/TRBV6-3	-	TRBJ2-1	CASSYSILLAGLDEQFF	TGTGCCAGCAGTTACTCGATATTATTGGCAGGGTTAGATGAGCAGTTCTTC
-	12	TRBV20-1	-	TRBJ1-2	CSASSGAGGYTF	TGCAGTGCTAGTTCAGGGGCTGGTGGCTACACCTTC
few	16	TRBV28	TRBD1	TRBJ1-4	CASSLSGGPLNEKLFF	TGTGCCAGCAGTTTATCAGGGGGCCCACTCAATGAAAAACTGTTTTTT
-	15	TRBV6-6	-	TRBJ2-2	CASSQDSKATGELFF	TGTGCCAGCTCTCAAGACTCCAAGGCCACCGGGGAGCTGTTTTTT
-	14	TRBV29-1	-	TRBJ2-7	CSVAWQGQVGEQYF	TGCAGCGTTGCTTGGCAGGGGCAGGTGGGTGAGCAGTACTTC
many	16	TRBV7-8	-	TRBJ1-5	CASSYTTGFEGQPQHF	TGTGCCAGCAGCTACACTACAGGGTTCGAGGGTCAGCCCCAGCATTTT
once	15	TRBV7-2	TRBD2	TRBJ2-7	CASSPTSGVTYEQYF	TGTGCCAGCAGCCCTACTAGCGGGGTAACCTACGAGCAGTACTTC
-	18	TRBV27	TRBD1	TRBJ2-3	CASSSPHTGTGVTDTQYF	TGTGCCAGCAGTTCCCCTCATACCGGGACAGGGGTCACAGATACGCAGTATTTT
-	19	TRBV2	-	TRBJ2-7	CASRAGNWYSTQASYEQYF	TGTGCCAGCAGGGCCGGTAATTGGTACAGTACCCAAGCCTCCTACGAGCAGTACTTC
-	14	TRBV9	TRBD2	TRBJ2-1	CASSDLAGEDEQFF	TGTGCCAGCAGCGATTTAGCGGGAGAGGATGAGCAGTTCTTC
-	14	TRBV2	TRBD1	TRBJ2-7	CASSGMTGEGGQYF	TGTGCCAGCAGTGGAATGACAGGGGAAGGGGGGCAGTACTTC
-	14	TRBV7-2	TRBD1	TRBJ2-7	CASSFLRQGHEQYF	TGTGCCAGCAGCTTCCTACGACAGGGCCACGAGCAGTACTTC
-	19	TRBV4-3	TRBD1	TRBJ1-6	CASSQDYAGGSSYNSPLHF	TGCGCCAGCAGCCAAGATTACGCAGGGGGGAGCTCCTATAATTCACCCCTCCACTTT
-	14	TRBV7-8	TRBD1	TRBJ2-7	CASSLGTGSYEQYF	TGTGCCAGCAGCTTAGGGACAGGGTCTTACGAGCAGTACTTC
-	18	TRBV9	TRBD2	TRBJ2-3	CASSVGAGGLAGADTQYF	TGTGCCAGCAGCGTAGGGGCAGGGGGGCTAGCGGGAGCAGATACGCAGTATTTT
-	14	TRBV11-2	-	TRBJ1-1	CASSLGRQVGQAFF	TGTGCCAGCAGCTTAGGGCGACAGGTGGGGCAAGCTTTCTTT
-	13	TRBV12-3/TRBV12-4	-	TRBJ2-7	CASSSGYTYEQYF	TGTGCCAGCAGTTCAGGGTACACCTACGAGCAGTACTTC
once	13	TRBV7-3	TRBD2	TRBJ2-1	CASSLTDRGGWFF	TGTGCCAGCAGCTTAACGGACCGGGGGGGCTGGTTCTTC
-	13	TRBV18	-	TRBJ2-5	CASSPSSQETQYF	TGTGCCAGCTCACCGTCTAGCCAGGAGACCCAGTACTTC
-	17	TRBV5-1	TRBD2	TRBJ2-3	CASSLAIGGGAGVTQYF	TGCGCCAGCAGCTTGGCTATCGGCGGGGGGGCCGGGGTTACGCAGTATTTT
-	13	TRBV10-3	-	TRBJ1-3	CAIRGGPGNTIYF	TGTGCCATCAGGGGAGGGCCTGGAAACACCATATATTTT
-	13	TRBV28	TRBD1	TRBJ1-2	CAIWGQGNYGYTF	TGTGCAATCTGGGGACAGGGCAACTATGGCTACACCTTC
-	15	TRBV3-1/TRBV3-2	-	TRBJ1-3	CASSQYLDSGNTIYF	TGTGCCAGCAGCCAATATTTAGACTCTGGAAACACCATATATTTT
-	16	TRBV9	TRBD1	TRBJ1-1	CASSVTGGRLYTEAFF	TGTGCCAGCAGCGTCACAGGGGGCAGGTTGTACACTGAAGCTTTCTTT